This T cell receptor beta chain was obtained from a study of EBV T-cell therapy then PD-1 blockade in nasopharyngeal carcinoma. The CDR3 loop spans 15 amino acids. Per germline, CDR1 LNHNV and CDR2 YYDKDF (reference sequence). The V gene lost 0 bases and the J gene lost 8 bases, with 13 bases spanning the gap. The treatment is: AdE1-LMPpoly-expanded autologous EBV-specific T-cell therapy followed by anti-PD-1 nivolumab. Regarding this clone: Its antigen remains unidentified.

The repertoire was sequenced with immunoSEQ multiplex PCR; TCRdb's copy has only in-frame clones and lacks some. Of roughly 16,000 clones listed, 65% to 85% are singletons. Sequenced material: CD8+ T cells from blood, taken at day 0 from a patient whose treatment included autologous EBV-specific T cells and nivolumab. The clonotype comes from a man between 35 and 55 years old with nasopharyngeal carcinoma. V gene TRBV15 combines with J gene TRBJ1-4; D is ambiguous. CDR3 amino acids: CATSREVELAEKLFF. CDR3 sequence (DNA): TGTGCCACCAGCAGAGAGGTTGAGTTGGCAGAAAAACTGTTTTTT.